This is a list of T cell receptor beta chains from one sample in a study of T cells in Graves' hyperthyroidism and ophthalmopathy. TCRdb ran MiXCR on the multiplex PCR reads and lists one entry per CDR3 protein. The table lists about 740,000 distinct CDR3 sequences, around 15% of them singletons. Sample: blood. Receptor source: a woman under 30 with Graves' hyperthyroidism. Each CDR3 is given with its conserved first and last residue. The D gene is left open where the match is weak. Only some rows state a clone size, as once, few, many or a class for expanded clones.

d_gene	v_gene	j_gene	abundance	CDR3nt	CDR3aa
NA	TRBV10-3	TRBJ1-5	many	TGTGCCATCAGTGAGAGACAGGGCAATCAGCCCCAGCATTTT	CAISERQGNQPQHF
NA	TRBV6-1	TRBJ1-5	many	TGTGCCAGCGCTGTGGGCAATCAGCCCCAGCATTTT	CASAVGNQPQHF
TRBD1	TRBV24-1	TRBJ1-5	NA	TGTGCCACCAGCACAGGGGGCGCGGGCAATCAGCCCCAGCATTTT	CATSTGGAGNQPQHF
TRBD1	TRBV5-1	TRBJ2-7	many	TGCGCCAGCAGCTTGGGGGACAGGGCCTACGAGCAGTACTTC	CASSLGDRAYEQYF
NA	TRBV10-3	TRBJ1-5	NA	TGTGCCATCAGTGATGGGGGCCATAAGGGGAGCAATCAGCCCCAGCATTTT	CAISDGGHKGSNQPQHF
NA	TRBV7-6	TRBJ2-7	NA	TGTGCCAGCAGCTTATTTCAGGGTAGCTCCTACGAGCAGTACTTC	CASSLFQGSSYEQYF
TRBD1	TRBV20-1	TRBJ1-5	many	TGCAGTGCCCAAACCGGGACAGGTAGCAATCAGCCCCAGCATTTT	CSAQTGTGSNQPQHF
NA	TRBV7-9	TRBJ2-1	many	TGTGCCAGCAGCTCTGGCGTCGATGAGCAGTTCTTC	CASSSGVDEQFF
NA	TRBV11-2	TRBJ2-1	many	TGTGCCAGCAGCCTGTTAGACAGATCCTACAATGAGCAGTTCTTC	CASSLLDRSYNEQFF
TRBD2	TRBV4-1	TRBJ2-7	few	TGCGCCAGCAGCCAGCCGGGGAGGGCCTCGTCCTACGAGCAGTACTTC	CASSQPGRASSYEQYF
TRBD2	TRBV20-1	TRBJ2-7	many	TGCAGTGCCCCGCCCCTAGCGGGAGGCTACGAGCAGTACTTC	CSAPPLAGGYEQYF
TRBD1	TRBV30	TRBJ2-3	few	TGTGCCTGGAGTGTACAGGGGCGTCAGAGGACGCAGTATTTT	CAWSVQGRQRTQYF
TRBD1	TRBV30	TRBJ2-7	few	TGTGCCTGGAGTTTTATTTCTTCTCGGGACAGGGGTACTTTGGGCGAGCAGTACTTC	CAWSFISSRDRGTLGEQYF
NA	TRBV20-1	TRBJ2-7	NA	TGCAGTGCGACCGGGACAATGAACTACGAGCAGTACTTC	CSATGTMNYEQYF
NA	TRBV2	TRBJ2-3	many	TGTGCCAGCAGTGACCCCCGCGATACGCAGTATTTT	CASSDPRDTQYF
NA	TRBV29-1	TRBJ1-2	NA	TGCAGCGTCGGAGGACTGAAGGGAAACTATGGCTACACCTTC	CSVGGLKGNYGYTF
NA	TRBV28	TRBJ2-7	few	TGTGCCAGCAGTTTGGTACCGAGAACCTACGAGCAGTACTTC	CASSLVPRTYEQYF
NA	TRBV28	TRBJ2-3	many	TGTGCCAGCAGACGAAGCGGGTTTGGCACAGATACGCAGTATTTT	CASRRSGFGTDTQYF
NA	TRBV12-3/TRBV12-4	TRBJ2-7	many	TGTGCCAGCAGTTTATGGCTAGCGCACTCCTACGAGCAGTACTTC	CASSLWLAHSYEQYF
NA	TRBV20-1	TRBJ1-4	many	TGCAGTGCTAGGAAATACGGGACGGGCAGGACTTATCCGGGTGAAAAACTGTTTTTT	CSARKYGTGRTYPGEKLFF
NA	TRBV6-2/TRBV6-3	TRBJ1-3	many	TGTGCCAGCAGTACTGTTGGAAACACCATATATTTT	CASSTVGNTIYF
TRBD2	TRBV6-2/TRBV6-3	TRBJ2-7	few	TGTGCCAGCAAAGGGAGCGGGAGACCATCCTACGAGCAGTACTTC	CASKGSGRPSYEQYF
NA	TRBV2	TRBJ2-7	NA	TGTGCCAGCAGTGAGGGGCCGGGAACCGTATCCTACGAGCAGTACTTC	CASSEGPGTVSYEQYF
TRBD1	TRBV19	TRBJ2-1	few	TGTGCCACCCAAACAGGGGTCGATGAGCAGTTCTTC	CATQTGVDEQFF
NA	TRBV6-2/TRBV6-3	TRBJ2-1	few	TGTGCCAGCAGTTACACCCTGCTCCCGCCTTACAATGAGCAGTTCTTC	CASSYTLLPPYNEQFF
NA	TRBV29-1	TRBJ2-1	few	TGCAGCGGGACGAAGGGGAGTACTTCGAATGAGCAGTTCTTC	CSGTKGSTSNEQFF
NA	TRBV30	TRBJ2-7	many	TGTGCCTGGAGTGTAGGGGGGAGTATGTACGAGCAGTACTTC	CAWSVGGSMYEQYF
NA	TRBV28	TRBJ2-1	many	TGTGCCAGCAGTTTGGCGGGTTTGAGTGGTGAGCAGTTCTTC	CASSLAGLSGEQFF
NA	TRBV7-8	TRBJ1-5	few	TGTGCCAGCAGCTTTAGTCCCGGTGGGGCAGGGCAGCCCCAGCATTTT	CASSFSPGGAGQPQHF
TRBD2	TRBV6-5	TRBJ2-1	NA	TGTGCCAGCAGTTACTCTGGGACTAGATACAATGAGCAGTTCTTC	CASSYSGTRYNEQFF
NA	TRBV5-5	TRBJ2-7	NA	TGTGCCAGCAGCCAAAGCAGGGAGTGGGAGCAGTACTTC	CASSQSREWEQYF
TRBD2	TRBV6-2/TRBV6-3	TRBJ2-3	NA	TGTGCCAGCAGTTACTCGATAGCGGGGCATTTAGATACGCAGTATTTT	CASSYSIAGHLDTQYF
TRBD1	TRBV29-1	TRBJ1-6	few	TGCAGCGTTGGGGACAGCTTCAATTCACCCCTCCACTTT	CSVGDSFNSPLHF
NA	TRBV20-1	TRBJ2-7	NA	TGCAGTGCTAGATGGACTTTCTCCTACGAGCAGTACTTC	CSARWTFSYEQYF
NA	TRBV4-1	TRBJ1-4	NA	TGCGCCAGCAGCCAGGTCTTTGAAAAACTGTTTTTT	CASSQVFEKLFF